A single sample is the source of the 32 T cell receptor beta chains below, sequenced in a study of blood T cell repertoires in COVID-19. Clones were sequenced by immunoSEQ multiplex PCR, and TCRdb holds only the in-frame ones, with some missing. The profile shows about 42,000 clones, around 90% of them singletons. The sequencing sample was made of peripheral blood. These receptors were collected from a man aged 70-80 years with active COVID-19.

The chain uses TRBV2 and TRBJ1-6; 7 positions agree with TRBD1. Germline loops: CDR1 SNHLY, CDR2 FYNNEI. The CDR3 runs to 15 residues. J was trimmed by 4 bases and V by 6 bases; bases with no gene match: 6. CDR3 amino acids: CASRNRQGYNSPLHF. The CDR3 bases are TGTGCCAGCAGAAACCGACAGGGATATAATTCACCCCTCCACTTT.

The chain carries TRBV7-9 and TRBJ1-3; D may be TRBD1 (5 bases). The germline V gene has CDR1 SEHNR and CDR2 FQNEAQ (reference sequence). V was trimmed by 5 bases and J by 4 bases, leaving 15 bases between them. The CDR3 contains 15 residues. CDR3 protein: CASSVGQGNGNTIYF. The CDR3 DNA sequence: TGTGCCAGCAGCGTGGGGCAGGGTAACGGAAACACCATATATTTT.

J is TRBJ1-2 and V is TRBV27; D is undetermined. The ends were cut back, 6 bases at V and 1 base at J, with 12 bases in the middle. In germline, CDR1 is MNHEY, CDR2 SMNVEV (reference sequence). The CDR3 extends over 14 amino acids. The CDR3 bases are TGTGCCAGCAGGAAGACAAGTCTTAACTATGGCTACACCTTC. It is translated as CASRKTSLNYGYTF.

This clone was seen more than once but under ten times. The DNA of the CDR3 is TGTGCCAGTAGATGGGGACAGAACTATGGCTACACCTTC. Its translation: CASRWGQNYGYTF. This sequence joins TRBV19 and TRBJ1-2; 7 nucleotides line up with TRBD1. CDR1 and CDR2 (germline): LNHDA, SQIVND (reference sequence). V lost 6 bases and J lost 2; bases outside the gene matches: 3. The CDR3 is made up of 13 amino acids.

The chain links TRBV4-2 to TRBJ1-5; unclear D gene. The CDR3 contains 15 residues. The germline V gene has CDR1 LGHNA and CDR2 YNFKEQ. V was trimmed by 1 base and J by 0 bases, leaving 7 bases between them. The CDR3 DNA follows: TGTGCCAGCAGCCAAGCGGAGGCTAGCAATCAGCCCCAGCATTTT. It translates to CASSQAEASNQPQHF.

Of note for this clone: The sample holds other DNA sequences that translate to the same CDR3. J is TRBJ2-2 and V is TRBV7-2; D gene unclear. Germline values: CDR1 SGHTA, CDR2 FQGNSA. Trimming took 1 base from V and 1 from J, leaving 4 bases between them. The CDR3 extends over 14 amino acids. The CDR3 region is CASSLVQNTGELFF. The CDR3 coding sequence is TGTGCCAGCAGCTTAGTACAGAACACCGGGGAGCTGTTTTTT.

The chain employs TRBV7-3 and TRBJ2-5; 7 bases fit TRBD2. Trimming removed 0 bases from V and 4 bases from J; junction bases left unmatched: 8. The CDR3 has 16 amino acids. Per germline, CDR1 SGHTA and CDR2 FQGTGA. CDR3 coding DNA: TGTGCCAGCAGCTTAACGGATGGCGGGAGTTCAGAGACCCAGTACTTC. Protein: CASSLTDGGSSETQYF.

This sequence joins TRBV9 and TRBJ2-5, with 10 positions matching TRBD1. Germline V gene data show CDR1 as SGDLS and CDR2 as YYNGEE. Trimming cost V 4 bases and J 5 bases; bases outside gene matches: 8. The CDR3 covers 15 residues. The chain's CDR3 is CASSPDRGRAETQYF. Written as DNA, the CDR3 is TGTGCCAGCAGCCCCGACAGGGGGCGCGCCGAGACCCAGTACTTC.

This chain joins TRBV9 and TRBJ2-2; no firm D call. CDR3 length: 15 amino acids. Per germline, CDR1 SGDLS and CDR2 YYNGEE. Trimming stripped 0 bases from V and 8 bases from J, with 14 bases between. CDR3 coding DNA: TGTGCCAGCAGCGTAGGGGCTCCTATTGGTGGGGAGCTGTTTTTT. As protein: CASSVGAPIGGELFF.

The rearrangement uses TRBV5-4 and TRBJ1-2; 8 bases line up with TRBD1. Germline assignment: CDR1 SGHNT and CDR2 YYREEE (reference sequence). V dropped 3 bases and J dropped 4; count of bases not matched to a gene: 11. This CDR3 region has 16 residues. This CDR3 is CASSSRDRFESYGYTF. The CDR3 DNA sequence: TGTGCCAGCAGCTCCCGGGACAGGTTCGAATCCTATGGCTACACCTTC.

The rearrangement links TRBV6-1 to TRBJ2-3, with D perhaps matching TRBD1 (8 bases). Germline V gene data show CDR1 as MNHNS and CDR2 as SASEGT. Trimming took off 4 bases at V and 4 bases at J, with 18 bases between the two ends. This CDR3 region has 16 residues. The CDR3 sequence is CASSAGQGGGADTQYF. CDR3 nucleotides: TGTGCCAGCAGTGCAGGACAGGGAGGGGGAGCAGATACGCAGTATTTT.

The count of this clone is one. The V and J genes are TRBV18 and TRBJ2-5; 7 bases map to TRBD2. CDR3 length: 14 amino acids. V lost 4 bases and J lost 5; bases outside the gene matches: 7. Germline CDR1 and CDR2: KGHSH and LQKENI. DNA of the CDR3: TGTGCCAGCTCACTTGGTCGGGGAGGGGAGACCCAGTACTTC. Translating it yields CASSLGRGGETQYF.

CDR3 sequence: CASSQTGGASLFYSPLHF. The CDR3 coding sequence is TGCGCCAGCAGCCAAACCGGGGGGGCTTCCCTTTTTTATTCACCCCTCCACTTT. The genes are TRBV4-3 and TRBJ1-6; D is perhaps TRBD1 (6 bases). Germline V gene data show CDR1 as LGHNA and CDR2 as YSLEER. The germline V and J ends were trimmed by 2 bases and 8 bases, with 22 bases remaining between them. The CDR3 extends over 18 amino acids.

This chain joins TRBV5-1 and TRBJ2-5; 12 bases are shared with TRBD2. J was trimmed by 7 bases and V by 4 bases; bases with no gene match: 8. Germline CDR1 SGHRS, CDR2 YFSETQ. CDR3 length: 15 residues. As DNA, the CDR3 is TGCGCCAGCAGCGGCCCTAGCGGGGGGGTAGCGACCCAGTACTTC. Amino acid sequence: CASSGPSGGVATQYF.

The J gene is TRBJ2-7, the V gene TRBV10-3; 7 nucleotides align to TRBD1. From germline, CDR1 is ENHRY and CDR2 SYGVKD. CDR3 length: 14 amino acids. V shed 9 bases, J shed 1 base, and the junction held 9 bases outside the gene matches. The CDR3, as DNA: TGTGCCATTTCCCGGGACAGAATATCCTACGAGCAGTACTTC. This codes for CAISRDRISYEQYF.

The chain uses TRBV6-6 and TRBJ1-2; TRBD1 might be the D (6 bases). Deletions cut 2 bases from V and 4 bases from J, with 14 bases between. Germline CDR1 and CDR2: MNHNY and SVGAGI (reference sequence). CDR3 length: 15 residues. The CDR3 spells CASSYPDRHSYGYTF. CDR3 nucleotide sequence: TGTGCCAGCAGTTACCCGGACAGACATTCCTATGGCTACACCTTC.

This rearrangement joins TRBV3-1 (or the pseudogene TRBV3-2) to TRBJ2-2; 10 positions agree with TRBD2. This CDR3 contains 14 residues. After removal of 6 bases from V and 4 bases from J, the junction contained 2 bases not matched to a gene. Germline values: CDR1 LGHDT, CDR2 YNNKEL (reference sequence). CDR3 residues: CASRGLASTGELFF. The CDR3, as DNA: TGTGCCAGCAGGGGACTAGCGTCCACCGGGGAGCTGTTTTTT.

The genes are TRBV5-1 and TRBJ2-2; 13 bases align to TRBD2. Germline CDR1 and CDR2: SGHRS and YFSETQ. Trimming cost V 4 bases and J 4 bases; bases outside gene matches: 7. This CDR3 is 17 amino acids long. For the CDR3, the DNA is TGCGCCAGCAGCGACACTAGCGGGGGGGTTCGCACCGGGGAGCTGTTTTTT. This encodes CASSDTSGGVRTGELFF.

V and J are TRBV5-1 and TRBJ2-6, with TRBD1 identical over 9 bases. There are 17 residues in the CDR3. V was clipped by 4 bases and J by 3 bases; unmatched bases: 8. Germline-derived CDR1 and CDR2 are SGHRS and YFSETQ. Written as DNA, the CDR3 is TGCGCCAGCAGCCCAACGGGACAGGGAAATGGGGCCAACGTCCTGACTTTC. Residues: CASSPTGQGNGANVLTF.

The rearrangement uses TRBV6-6 and TRBJ2-7; the match to TRBD1 covers 10 bases. The CDR3 has 13 residues. Germline CDR1 and CDR2: MNHNY and SVGAGI (reference sequence). With 10 bases clipped from V and 2 bases from J, the junction kept 5 bases outside the gene matches. CDR3 region: CATTGTGAYEQYF. CDR3 in DNA: TGTGCCACCACCGGGACAGGGGCCTACGAGCAGTACTTC.

This rearrangement joins TRBV30 to TRBJ2-3; D uncertain. The CDR3 extends over 13 amino acids. The V end lost 0 bases, the J end lost 1 base, and 5 bases lay between the germline ends. Germline V CDR1 and CDR2: GTSNPN, SVGIG (reference sequence). The CDR3 coding sequence is TGTGCCTGGAGTGTCTGGCGCACAGATACGCAGTATTTT. It encodes CAWSVWRTDTQYF. The variable domain in full, completed from reference TRBV30 and TRBJ2-3, reads SQTIHQWPATLVQPVGSPLSLECTVEGTSNPNLYWYRQAAGRGLQLLFYSVGIGQISSEVPQNLSASRPQDRQFILSSKKLLLSDSGFYLCAWSVWRTDTQYFGPGTRLTVL.

This sequence joins TRBV18 and TRBJ2-7; 7 bases map to TRBD1. CDR1 and CDR2 (germline): KGHSH, LQKENI. V lost 2 bases to trimming and J lost 3 bases; unmatched junction nucleotides: 7. CDR3 size: 15 residues. CDR3: CASSPVPYRGYEQYF. DNA for the CDR3: TGTGCCAGCTCACCAGTACCCTACAGGGGCTACGAGCAGTACTTC. Full variable domain (outside the CDR3, taken from reference TRBV18 and TRBJ2-7): NAGVMQNPRHLVRRRGQEARLRCSPMKGHSHVYWYRQLPEEGLKFMVYLQKENIIDESGMPKERFSAEFPKEGPSILRIQQVVRGDSAAYFCASSPVPYRGYEQYFGPGTRLTVT.

This clone was recorded only once. This rearrangement joins TRBV7-9 to TRBJ1-2; D possibly corresponds to TRBD1 (5 bases). The ends were cut back, 5 bases at V and 7 bases at J, with 11 bases in the middle. Germline CDR1 is SEHNR and CDR2 is FQNEAQ (reference sequence). The CDR3 spans 12 residues. CDR3 in DNA: TGTGCCAGCAGCCCGACGGGGGTTGGCTACACCTTC. Translating it yields CASSPTGVGYTF. Complete variable domain (other parts from reference TRBV7-9 and TRBJ1-2): DTGVSQNPRHKITKRGQNVTFRCDPISEHNRLYWYRQTLGQGPEFLTYFQNEAQLEKSRLLSDRFSAERPKGSFSTLEIQRTEQGDSAMYLCASSPTGVGYTFGSGTRLTVV.

CDR3 residues: CASSRQPGTGAYEQYF. Written as DNA, the CDR3 is TGCGCCAGCAGCAGACAGCCCGGGACAGGGGCATACGAGCAGTACTTC. This rearrangement joins TRBV4-3 to TRBJ2-7, with 10 bases that match TRBD1. Trimming took 5 bases from V and 4 from J; bases not matched to a gene: 11. The germline CDR1 and CDR2 sequences are LGHNA and YSLEER. CDR3 size: 16 residues.

V and J are TRBV3-1 (or the pseudogene TRBV3-2) and TRBJ2-7, with D possibly being TRBD2 (5 bases). With 2 bases removed from V and 5 bases from J, the gap between germline ends came to 13 bases. Germline V gene lookup returns CDR1 LGHDT and CDR2 YNNKEL (reference sequence). The CDR3 spans 14 residues. As DNA, the CDR3 is TGTGCCAGCAGCCAATGGAGGAGCCGGGACGAGCAGTACTTC. The encoded protein is CASSQWRSRDEQYF.

This chain links TRBV5-1 with TRBJ2-7; TRBD1 is a possible D gene (6 bases). Germline V gene data show CDR1 as SGHRS and CDR2 as YFSETQ. The CDR3 extends over 14 amino acids. V lost 0 bases, J lost 5 bases, and 12 bases lay in between. CDR3: CASSLVQGRNEQYF. CDR3 DNA: TGCGCCAGCAGCTTGGTCCAGGGGCGGAACGAGCAGTACTTC. The full variable domain, its missing parts supplied by reference TRBV5-1 and TRBJ2-7, is KAGVTQTPRYLIKTRGQQVTLSCSPISGHRSVSWYQQTPGQGLQFLFEYFSETQRNKGNFPGRFSGRQFSNSRSEMNVSTLELGDSALYLCASSLVQGRNEQYFGPGTRLTVT.

The chain links TRBV30 to TRBJ1-1; 10 nucleotides match TRBD1. V was pared by 4 bases and J by 4 bases, with 6 bases of the junction left unmatched. The CDR3 is made up of 14 amino acids. Germline values: CDR1 GTSNPN, CDR2 SVGIG (reference sequence). As DNA, the CDR3 is TGTGCCTGGAAGGACAGGGGGAAGAGCACTGAAGCTTTCTTT. Translation: CAWKDRGKSTEAFF.

This chain connects TRBV30 to TRBJ1-1; D is unresolved. From germline, CDR1 is GTSNPN and CDR2 SVGIG (reference sequence). The V end lost 5 bases, the J end lost 5 bases, and 12 bases lay between the germline ends. The CDR3 consists of 12 residues. The CDR3 DNA reads TGTGCCTGGGCACAGTTTAATACTGAAGCTTTCTTT. Encoded protein: CAWAQFNTEAFF.

The CDR3 bases are TGTGCCAGCAGCCAAGAGATAGTAGCGGGACTCTACGAGCAGTACTTC. The encoded protein is CASSQEIVAGLYEQYF. The rearrangement uses TRBV14 and TRBJ2-7; 8 bases agree with TRBD2. The ends lost 0 bases at V and 3 bases at J; junction bases unmatched: 7. Germline V lookup: CDR1 SGHDN, CDR2 FVKESK. The CDR3 spans 16 residues. The variable domain in full, completed from reference TRBV14 and TRBJ2-7, reads EAGVTQFPSHSVIEKGQTVTLRCDPISGHDNLYWYRRVMGKEIKFLLHFVKESKQDESGMPNNRFLAERTGGTYSTLKVQPAELEDSGVYFCASSQEIVAGLYEQYFGPGTRLTVT.

The chain employs TRBV5-6 and TRBJ2-7; TRBD1 might be the D (5 bases). V was pared by 3 bases and J by 0 bases, with 7 bases between. The CDR3 totals 13 residues. Germline CDR1 and CDR2: SGHDT and YYEEEE. CDR3 region: CASSSRVSYEQYF. The CDR3 coding sequence is TGTGCCAGCAGCTCCAGGGTCTCCTACGAGCAGTACTTC. Full variable domain (remainder filled in from reference TRBV5-6 and TRBJ2-7): DAGVTQSPTHLIKTRGQQVTLRCSPKSGHDTVSWYQQALGQGPQFIFQYYEEEERQRGNFPDRFSGHQFPNYSSELNVNALLLGDSALYLCASSSRVSYEQYFGPGTRLTVT.

In this sample, this clone turned up once. The gene calls are TRBV29-1 and TRBJ2-1; 8 bases match TRBD1. The CDR3 runs to 13 residues. Trimming removed 1 base from V and 7 bases from J; junction bases left unmatched: 3. CDR1 is SQVTM, CDR2 ANQGSEA, per germline. CDR3 sequence (DNA): TGCAGCGTTGAAGGACAGGGGTCGAATGAGCAGTTCTTC. It encodes CSVEGQGSNEQFF.

The V gene is TRBV6-6, the J gene TRBJ2-1; 14 nucleotides match TRBD2. The CDR3 is 16 residues long. Germline V gene lookup returns CDR1 MNHNY and CDR2 SVGAGI (reference sequence). V lost 4 bases to trimming and J lost 7 bases; unmatched junction nucleotides: 6. CDR3 coding DNA: TGTGCCAGCAGTTCCGGGACTAGCGGGGGAGTAAATGAGCAGTTCTTC. Translated, it gives CASSSGTSGGVNEQFF.